These T cell receptor beta chains were read from a single sample in a study of shared clonotypes between healthy human individuals. The table came from immunoSEQ multiplex PCR; TCRdb's copy has only in-frame clones and leaves some out. The table records 550,000 to 800,000 clones, about 74% of them present only once. The sample taken for sequencing was memory CD4+ T cells sorted from blood. These TCRs come from a young woman in good health. Both conserved end residues are part of each CDR3. The order of the fields is D gene, CDR3 length, V gene, clone size, J gene, CDR3 DNA, CDR3 protein. The D gene is left open where the match is weak. Part of the rows lack a size; the others show once, few, many or a class for expanded clones.

>TRBD2|13|TRBV15|few|TRBJ2-1
TGTGCCACCAGCAGCGTAGCGGGAGAGGAGCAGTTCTTC
CATSSVAGEEQFF
>.|13|TRBV27|.|TRBJ1-5
TGTGCCAGCAGTACACAGGGTAATCAGCCCCAGCATTTT
CASSTQGNQPQHF
>.|15|TRBV7-3|.|TRBJ2-1
TGTGCCAGCAGCTTCACCGCAGGGTGGGGGAGTGAGCAGTTCTTC
CASSFTAGWGSEQFF
>TRBD2|15|TRBV30|.|TRBJ2-2
TGTGCCTGGAGCCCGACTAGCGGGAGTGGCGGGGAGCTGTTTTTT
CAWSPTSGSGGELFF
>.|12|TRBV5-1|.|TRBJ2-2
TGCGCCAGCAGCTTGTTATCTGGGGAGCTGTTTTTT
CASSLLSGELFF
>.|14|TRBV5-1|few|TRBJ1-3
TGCGCCAGCAGCTTGGGTACCGCTGGAAACACCATATATTTT
CASSLGTAGNTIYF
>.|14|TRBV6-1|.|TRBJ1-2
TGTGCCAGCAGTGCACCCCGGACAGCCTGGGGCTACACCTTC
CASSAPRTAWGYTF
>.|13|TRBV10-3|.|TRBJ1-2
TGTGCCATCAGTGAAAGGCAGGACTATGGCTACACCTTC
CAISERQDYGYTF
>.|15|TRBV15|.|TRBJ1-4
TGTGCCACCAGCAGAGATCCGTCAGGGAGCGAAAAACTGTTTTTT
CATSRDPSGSEKLFF
>TRBD1|14|TRBV28|few|TRBJ1-1
TGTGCCAGCAGTTCAACAGGGGGTAGGACTGAAGCTTTCTTT
CASSSTGGRTEAFF
>.|14|TRBV21-1|.|TRBJ2-3
TGTGCCAGTTTGGGACTAGAGGACACAGATACGCAGTATTTT
CASLGLEDTDTQYF
>.|16|TRBV14|.|TRBJ2-1
TGTGCCAGCAGCCAAGATAAGTTCGGACTGAACAATGAGCAGTTCTTC
CASSQDKFGLNNEQFF
>TRBD1|16|TRBV5-1|.|TRBJ2-7
TGCGCCAGCAGCTTGGGGTGGGCCGAAGGGGGCAGCGAGCAGTACTTC
CASSLGWAEGGSEQYF
>.|12|TRBV2|.|TRBJ2-4
TGTGCCAGCAGTGAAAGAGCAAACATTCAATACTTC
CASSERANIQYF
>.|13|TRBV5-1|many|TRBJ1-1
TGCGCCAGCAGAAAGACCCAGGGTTCTGAAGCTTTCTTT
CASRKTQGSEAFF
>.|14|TRBV4-2|.|TRBJ2-5
TGTGCCAGCAGCCCAGGGACCGGCCAAGAGACCCAGTACTTC
CASSPGTGQETQYF
>.|16|TRBV9|once|TRBJ2-1
TGTGCCAGCAGCGGCCTTCCTAGCAATCGTATCCATGAGCAGTTCTTC
CASSGLPSNRIHEQFF
>TRBD1|13|TRBV27|.|TRBJ2-5
TGTGCCAGCAGGACAGGGGAAGGAGAGACCCAGTACTTC
CASRTGEGETQYF
>.|19|TRBV4-1|.|TRBJ1-5
TGCGCCAGCAGCCAAGGGTATGTAAGGAGCCGGGATCTCAATCAGCCCCAGCATTTT
CASSQGYVRSRDLNQPQHF
>.|14|TRBV6-1|few|TRBJ1-1
TGTGCCAGCAGAAACCAGGGGTTTGCGACTGAAGCTTTCTTT
CASRNQGFATEAFF
>.|11|TRBV29-1|.|TRBJ2-2
TGCAGCGTTGGGGTTGCCGGGGAGCTGTTTTTT
CSVGVAGELFF
>.|15|TRBV7-2|.|TRBJ2-5
TGTGCCAGCAGCCCCGAGGGCCGAGGGGGGGAGACCCAGTACTTC
CASSPEGRGGETQYF
>TRBD1|15|TRBV28|few|TRBJ1-2
TGTGCCAGCGGCGACAGGGGGTTGAGGGACTATGGCTACACCTTC
CASGDRGLRDYGYTF
>TRBD1|17|TRBV27|.|TRBJ1-2
TGTGCCAGCAGTTTATCGAGGACAGGGGTTACTGGTTATGGCTACACCTTC
CASSLSRTGVTGYGYTF
>.|14|TRBV19|.|TRBJ2-3
TGTGCCAGTAGTACCCCCGGTGGCACAGATACGCAGTATTTT
CASSTPGGTDTQYF
>TRBD2|14|TRBV2|.|TRBJ2-7
TGTGCCAGCATCGGGACTAGCGTCTCCTACGAGCAGTACTTC
CASIGTSVSYEQYF
>TRBD2|14|TRBV19|.|TRBJ2-7
TGTGCCAGTAGTCCTAGCGGATCACACTACGAGCAGTACTTC
CASSPSGSHYEQYF
>.|18|TRBV4-1|once|TRBJ2-7
TGCGCCAGCAGCCAAGATAAGGGGGAGGGGCTGGGGTCCTACGAGCAGTACTTC
CASSQDKGEGLGSYEQYF
>.|16|TRBV5-1|few|TRBJ2-7
TGCGCCAGCAGCCAAACCGGGACGGAACATTCCTACGAGCAGTACTTC
CASSQTGTEHSYEQYF
>.|13|TRBV25-1|.|TRBJ1-5
TGTGCCAGTCGAGGGGGGGCTGGTCAGCCCCAGCATTTT
CASRGGAGQPQHF
>TRBD2|17|TRBV10-1|.|TRBJ2-1
TGCGCCAGCAGTCTCAGCCCGGGACTAGCGGGAGACAATGAGCAGTTCTTC
CASSLSPGLAGDNEQFF
>TRBD2|16|TRBV19|.|TRBJ2-2
TGTGCCAGTAGTATAGCAGCGGGAGTGAACACCGGGGAGCTGTTTTTT
CASSIAAGVNTGELFF
>.|17|TRBV27|.|TRBJ2-1
TGTGCCAGCTCTTTATCGCGGGCGACCAGCAGGCACAATGAGCAGTTCTTC
CASSLSRATSRHNEQFF
>.|14|TRBV18|.|TRBJ2-7
TGTGCCAGCTCACCGAACGAAGGCTCCTACGAGCAGTACTTC
CASSPNEGSYEQYF
>.|14|TRBV11-2|many|TRBJ2-7
TGTGCCACCAGTATGGGGGGGCGCTCGGCCGAGCAGTACTTC
CATSMGGRSAEQYF
>TRBD2|17|TRBV2|.|TRBJ2-1
TGTGCCAGCAGGGATCCCCTCGGACTAGCGGCCTACAATGAGCAGTTCTTC
CASRDPLGLAAYNEQFF
>.|14|TRBV9|.|TRBJ2-1
TGTGCCAGCAGCGTCGGCCCGGCGGGGAATGAGCAGTTCTTC
CASSVGPAGNEQFF
>.|17|TRBV6-1|.|TRBJ1-1
TGTGCCAGCAGTGAGCAAAGAGGGGTTGGGTCCAACACTGAAGCTTTCTTT
CASSEQRGVGSNTEAFF
>TRBD2|13|TRBV10-3|.|TRBJ2-1
TGTGCCATCAGTGACCGAACTAGCGATGAGCAGTTCTTC
CAISDRTSDEQFF
>.|17|TRBV27|.|TRBJ1-1
TGTGCCAGCAGCCCGGACAGATCAAGATGGAGGCGCGCTGAAGCTTTCTTT
CASSPDRSRWRRAEAFF
>.|14|TRBV19|.|TRBJ2-5
TGTGCCAGTAGTATACAGGGAATCCAAGAGACCCAGTACTTC
CASSIQGIQETQYF
>.|15|TRBV9|.|TRBJ2-2
TGTGCCAGCAGCGTCGACAGTCCTAACACCGGGGAGCTGTTTTTT
CASSVDSPNTGELFF
>.|11|TRBV28|.|TRBJ2-1
TGTGCCAGCAGTTTTTACGATGAGCAGTTCTTC
CASSFYDEQFF
>TRBD2|16|TRBV7-8|.|TRBJ2-4
TGTGCCAGCAGCCCGGGAACTAGCGGGAGTAATGGCATTCAGTACTTC
CASSPGTSGSNGIQYF
>TRBD1|16|TRBV19|.|TRBJ1-2
TGTGCCAGTATCCCCGGAGGACAGGGGGGATACTATGGCTACACCTTC
CASIPGGQGGYYGYTF
>.|15|TRBV14|.|TRBJ1-2
TGTGCCAGCAGCCAAGGGACAGCGACCAACTATGGCTACACCTTC
CASSQGTATNYGYTF
>TRBD2|16|TRBV5-1|.|TRBJ2-2
TGCGCCAGCAGCTTGGCCTCTGGCGGGAGAGACCGGGAGCTGTTTTTT
CASSLASGGRDRELFF
>.|15|TRBV28|few|TRBJ1-2
TGTGCCAGCAGTTCGGTTCGTAGTGGGGCCTATGGCTACACCTTC
CASSSVRSGAYGYTF
>.|13|TRBV11-2|once|TRBJ1-1
TGTGCCAGCAGCTTAGACAGGGTAGTCGAAGCTTTCTTT
CASSLDRVVEAFF
>.|14|TRBV6-1|once|TRBJ2-1
TGTGCCAGCAGAGGGGTCGGGTATGGCGATGAGCAGTTCTTC
CASRGVGYGDEQFF
>.|13|TRBV6-5|.|TRBJ1-2
TGTGCCAGCAGACTGACGGTTAACTATGGCTACACCTTC
CASRLTVNYGYTF
>TRBD2|16|TRBV18|.|TRBJ2-5
TGTGCCAGCTCACCATTGGGACTAGCGGGTAAAGAGACCCAGTACTTC
CASSPLGLAGKETQYF
>.|11|TRBV28|.|TRBJ2-7
TGTGCCAGCAGTCGTTTCTACGAGCAGTACTTC
CASSRFYEQYF
>.|15|TRBV19|.|TRBJ2-7
TGTGCCAGTAGTATAGACAGGGGATGGAGCTACGAGCAGTACTTC
CASSIDRGWSYEQYF
>TRBD2|14|TRBV19|.|TRBJ2-5
TGTGCCAGTAGGGGACTAGGGAGTAAAGAGACCCAGTACTTC
CASRGLGSKETQYF
>.|15|TRBV7-2|.|TRBJ1-3
TGTGCCAGCAGCTTAGTCCTCAGCTCTGGAAACACCATATATTTT
CASSLVLSSGNTIYF
>TRBD2|15|TRBV4-1|.|TRBJ2-7
TGCGCCAGCAGCCAAGTAACTAGCGGGTCCTACGAGCAGTACTTC
CASSQVTSGSYEQYF